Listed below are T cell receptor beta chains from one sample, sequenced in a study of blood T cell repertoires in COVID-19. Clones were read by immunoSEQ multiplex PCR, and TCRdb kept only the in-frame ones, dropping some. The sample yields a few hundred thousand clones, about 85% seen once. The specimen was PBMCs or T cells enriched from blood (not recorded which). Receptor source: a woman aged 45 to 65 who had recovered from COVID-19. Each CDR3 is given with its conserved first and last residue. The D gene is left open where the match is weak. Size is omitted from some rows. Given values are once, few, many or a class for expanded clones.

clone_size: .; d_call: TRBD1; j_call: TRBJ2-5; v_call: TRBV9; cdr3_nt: TGTGCCAGCAGCGCTAGGGGGCTGGAAGGTGAGACCCAGTACTTC; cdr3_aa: CASSARGLEGETQYF
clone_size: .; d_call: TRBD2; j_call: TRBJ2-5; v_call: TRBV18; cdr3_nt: TGTGCCAGCTCACCATCGGAGGGAGGGTTAGTGAAGACCCAGTACTTC; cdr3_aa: CASSPSEGGLVKTQYF
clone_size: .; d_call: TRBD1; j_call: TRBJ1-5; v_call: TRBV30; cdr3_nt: TGTGCCTGGAGTGCCGGACAGGGGAGGTCTCAGCCCCAGCATTTT; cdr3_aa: CAWSAGQGRSQPQHF
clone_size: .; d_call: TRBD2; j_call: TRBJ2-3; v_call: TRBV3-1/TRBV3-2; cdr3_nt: TGTGCCAGCACCCGCGGGAGGGCCGGCGGAGATACGCAGTATTTT; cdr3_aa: CASTRGRAGGDTQYF
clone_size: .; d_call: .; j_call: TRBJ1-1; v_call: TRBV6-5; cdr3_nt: TGTGCCAGCAGAGCGACAGGCGGGTCGTTCGCTGAAGCTTTCTTT; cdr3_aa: CASRATGGSFAEAFF
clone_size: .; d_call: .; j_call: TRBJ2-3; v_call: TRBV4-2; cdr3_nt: TGTGCCAGCAGCCAGGACCTGAGTTCTCAAGGTCAGGGTACGCAGTATTTT; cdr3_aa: CASSQDLSSQGQGTQYF
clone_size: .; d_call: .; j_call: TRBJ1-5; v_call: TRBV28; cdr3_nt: TGTGCCAGCAGCCTACGAACAGGGTCGAGCAATCAGCCCCAGCATTTT; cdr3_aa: CASSLRTGSSNQPQHF
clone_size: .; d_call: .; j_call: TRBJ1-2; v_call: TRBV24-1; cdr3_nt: TGTGCCACCAGTGATTATGGTAGTGGCTACACCTTC; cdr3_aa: CATSDYGSGYTF
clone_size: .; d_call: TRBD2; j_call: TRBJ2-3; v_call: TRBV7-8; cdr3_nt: TGTGCCAGCAGCTCCCTAGCGGGAGCCGGGGATACGCAGTATTTT; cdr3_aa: CASSSLAGAGDTQYF
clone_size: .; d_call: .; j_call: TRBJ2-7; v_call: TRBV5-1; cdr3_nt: TGCGCCAGCAGCTGGCCGGAGAAAGAGCAGTACTTC; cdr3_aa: CASSWPEKEQYF
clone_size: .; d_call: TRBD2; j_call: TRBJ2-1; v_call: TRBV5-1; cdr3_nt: TGCGCCAGCAGCTTGGAGCCAGCGGGAGACGAGCAGTTCTTC; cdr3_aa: CASSLEPAGDEQFF
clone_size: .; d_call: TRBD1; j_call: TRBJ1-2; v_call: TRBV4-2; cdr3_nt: TGTGCCAGCAGCCAAGGTACAGGGGTTTCATCGGACTATGGCTACACCTTC; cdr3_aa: CASSQGTGVSSDYGYTF
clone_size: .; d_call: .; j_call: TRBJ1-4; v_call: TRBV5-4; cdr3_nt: TGTGCCAGCAGCTTTGACAGACAAGCAACTAATGAAAAACTGTTTTTT; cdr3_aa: CASSFDRQATNEKLFF
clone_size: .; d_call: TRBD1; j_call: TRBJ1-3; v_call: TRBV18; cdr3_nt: TGTGCCAGCTCACCAGGACAGGTACACTCTGGAAACACCATATATTTT; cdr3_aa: CASSPGQVHSGNTIYF
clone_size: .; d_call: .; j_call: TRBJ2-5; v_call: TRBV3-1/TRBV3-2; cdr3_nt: TGTGCCAGCAGCCCTCCCCCCCAAGAGACCCAGTACTTC; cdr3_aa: CASSPPPQETQYF
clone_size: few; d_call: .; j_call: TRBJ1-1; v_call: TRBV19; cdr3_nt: TGTGCCAGTAGTGGCAGGGAGAACACTGAAGCTTTCTTT; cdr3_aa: CASSGRENTEAFF
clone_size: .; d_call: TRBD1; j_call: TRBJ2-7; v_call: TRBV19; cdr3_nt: TGTGCCAGTAGCCTGGACAGGGGGCTCTACGAGCAGTACTTC; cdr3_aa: CASSLDRGLYEQYF
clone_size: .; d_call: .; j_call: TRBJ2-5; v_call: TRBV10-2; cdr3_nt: TGCGCCAGCAGTGAGGGGGGGGCTACGGCCGAAGAGACCCAGTACTTC; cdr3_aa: CASSEGGATAEETQYF
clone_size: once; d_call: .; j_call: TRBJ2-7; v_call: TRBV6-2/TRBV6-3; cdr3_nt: TGTGCCAGCAGTTCCCCCGGCCTAGGAAACTACGAGCAGTACTTC; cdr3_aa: CASSSPGLGNYEQYF
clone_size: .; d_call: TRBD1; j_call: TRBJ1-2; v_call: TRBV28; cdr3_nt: TGTGCCAGCAGGGGGAGTTCGGGACAGGGGTCTGGCTACACCTTC; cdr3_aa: CASRGSSGQGSGYTF
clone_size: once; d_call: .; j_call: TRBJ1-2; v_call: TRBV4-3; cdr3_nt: TGCGCCAGCAGCCAAGGGGCCCGAGCAGGGGCGGTTGATGGCTACACCTTC; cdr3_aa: CASSQGARAGAVDGYTF
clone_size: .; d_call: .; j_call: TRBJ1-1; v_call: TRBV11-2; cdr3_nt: TGTGCCAGCAGCCACCGGACAGTCAACACTGAAGCTTTCTTT; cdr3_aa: CASSHRTVNTEAFF
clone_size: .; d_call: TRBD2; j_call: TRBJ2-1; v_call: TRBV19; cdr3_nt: TGTGCCAGTAGTACTCTAGCGGGGGGAAACAATGAGCAGTTCTTC; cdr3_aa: CASSTLAGGNNEQFF
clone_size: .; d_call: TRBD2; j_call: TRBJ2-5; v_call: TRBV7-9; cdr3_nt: TGTGCCAGCAGCCCAACTAGCGGGAGTAAAGAGACCCAGTACTTC; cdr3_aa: CASSPTSGSKETQYF
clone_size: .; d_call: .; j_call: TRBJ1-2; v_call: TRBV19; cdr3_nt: TGTGCCAGCAAAGACAGTCCATCCTATGGCTACACCTTC; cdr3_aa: CASKDSPSYGYTF
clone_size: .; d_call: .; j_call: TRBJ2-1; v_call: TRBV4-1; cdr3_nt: TGCGCCAGCAGCCAAGTCGGGGGTACCCATGAGCAGTTCTTC; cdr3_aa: CASSQVGGTHEQFF
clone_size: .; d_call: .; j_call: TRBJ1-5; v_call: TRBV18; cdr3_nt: TGTGCCAGCTCACCACCGTCGGGAAATCAGCCCCAGCATTTT; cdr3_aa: CASSPPSGNQPQHF
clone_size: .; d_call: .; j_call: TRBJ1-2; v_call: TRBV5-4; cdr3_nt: TGTGCCAGCAGCCTGGGAGTTAACTATGGCTACACCTTC; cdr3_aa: CASSLGVNYGYTF
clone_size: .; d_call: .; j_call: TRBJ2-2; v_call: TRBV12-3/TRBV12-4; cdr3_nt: TGTGCCAGCAGCTCGGGACTTGACGGGGAGCTGTTTTTT; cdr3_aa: CASSSGLDGELFF
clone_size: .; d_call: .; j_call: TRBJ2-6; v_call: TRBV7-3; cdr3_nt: TGTGCCAGCAGCTTAATTACAGGCCTCTCTGGGGCCAACGTCCTGACTTTC; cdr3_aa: CASSLITGLSGANVLTF
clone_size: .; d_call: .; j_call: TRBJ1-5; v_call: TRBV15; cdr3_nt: TGTGCCACCAGCAGAGATCGCATGGGAGTCCTCCATCAGCCCCAGCATTTT; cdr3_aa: CATSRDRMGVLHQPQHF
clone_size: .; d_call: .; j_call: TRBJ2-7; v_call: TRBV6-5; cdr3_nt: TGTGCCAGCAGCCCGAGGGAACCCACCTACGAGCAGTACTTC; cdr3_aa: CASSPREPTYEQYF
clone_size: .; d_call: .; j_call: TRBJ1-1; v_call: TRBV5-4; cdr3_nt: TGTGCCAGCAGCCTCACAGGGAACACTGAAGCTTTCTTT; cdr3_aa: CASSLTGNTEAFF
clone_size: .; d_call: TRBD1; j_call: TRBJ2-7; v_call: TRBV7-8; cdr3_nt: TGTGCCAGCAGTAGGACAGGGACTGGCTACGAGCAGTACTTC; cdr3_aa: CASSRTGTGYEQYF
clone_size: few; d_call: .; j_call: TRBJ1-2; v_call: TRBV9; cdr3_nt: TGTGCCAGCACCACCCAGGGCTATGGCTACACCTTC; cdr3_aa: CASTTQGYGYTF
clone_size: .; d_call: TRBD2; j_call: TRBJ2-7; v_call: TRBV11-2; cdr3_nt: TGTGCCAGCAGTTCCGGGGGGAGTTACGAGCAGTACTTC; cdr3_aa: CASSSGGSYEQYF
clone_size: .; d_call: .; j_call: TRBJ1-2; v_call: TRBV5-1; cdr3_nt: TGCGCCAGCAGCCCCGCTGAGGGGGATGGCTACACCTTC; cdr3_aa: CASSPAEGDGYTF
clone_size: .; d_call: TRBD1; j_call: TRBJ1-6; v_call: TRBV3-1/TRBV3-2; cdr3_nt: TGTGCCAGCAGCCGCACCGAGGGGACAGGGGGCAATTCACCCCTCCACTTT; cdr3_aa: CASSRTEGTGGNSPLHF
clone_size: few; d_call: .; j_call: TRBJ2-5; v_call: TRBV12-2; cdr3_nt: TGTGCAAGTCGCAGACACCTGACTAGCTCTCGAGAGACCCAGTACTTC; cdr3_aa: CASRRHLTSSRETQYF
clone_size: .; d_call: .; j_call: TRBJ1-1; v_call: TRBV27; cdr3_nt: TGTGCCAGCAGTTCAACGGGCACAGGATATCGTACTGAAGCTTTCTTT; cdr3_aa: CASSSTGTGYRTEAFF
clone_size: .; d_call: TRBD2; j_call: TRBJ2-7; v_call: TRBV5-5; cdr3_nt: TGTGCCAGCAGCGAGGTGGGACTATCCTACGAGCAGTACTTC; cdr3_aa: CASSEVGLSYEQYF
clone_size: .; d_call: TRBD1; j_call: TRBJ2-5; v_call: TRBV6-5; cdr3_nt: TGTGCCAGCAGACCGACAGGGCTGGAGACCCAGTACTTC; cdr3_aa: CASRPTGLETQYF
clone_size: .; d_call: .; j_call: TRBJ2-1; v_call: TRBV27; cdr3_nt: TGTGCCAGCACTGAGCGGGTGGGCAATGAGCAGTTCTTC; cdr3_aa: CASTERVGNEQFF
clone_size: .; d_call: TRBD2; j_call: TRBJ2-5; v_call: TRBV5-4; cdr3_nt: TGTGCCAGCAGCTCCCAGGGACTAGCGGGGCATGAAGAGACCCAGTACTTC; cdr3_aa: CASSSQGLAGHEETQYF
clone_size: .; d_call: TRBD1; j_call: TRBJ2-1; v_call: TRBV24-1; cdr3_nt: TGTGCCACCAGTGATTTGCCCGGGACAGTAGCCGTCAATGAGCAGTTCTTC; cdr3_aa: CATSDLPGTVAVNEQFF
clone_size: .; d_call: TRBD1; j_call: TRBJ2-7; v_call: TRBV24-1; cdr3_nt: TGTGCCACCAGTGAATCCGGGACAGGGGGCTACGAGCAGTACTTC; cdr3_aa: CATSESGTGGYEQYF
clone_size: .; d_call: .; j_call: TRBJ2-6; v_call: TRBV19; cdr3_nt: TGTGCCAGTAGTATAGTCCGACTGCTCTTTGACCCCGGGGCCAACGTCCTGACTTTC; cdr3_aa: CASSIVRLLFDPGANVLTF
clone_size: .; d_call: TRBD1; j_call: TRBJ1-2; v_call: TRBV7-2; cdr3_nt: TGTGCCAGCAGCTTATCGGGACAGGGGAAAGGCTACACCTTC; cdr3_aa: CASSLSGQGKGYTF
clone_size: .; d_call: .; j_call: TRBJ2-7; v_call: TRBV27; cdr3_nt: TGTGCCAGTAAGGGGCTAGCGAAGAACGAGCAGTACTTC; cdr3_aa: CASKGLAKNEQYF
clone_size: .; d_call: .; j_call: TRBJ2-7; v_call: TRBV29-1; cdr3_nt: TGCAGCGTTGGAGGCGGGACGGCGTTCTACGAGCAGTACTTC; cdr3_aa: CSVGGGTAFYEQYF
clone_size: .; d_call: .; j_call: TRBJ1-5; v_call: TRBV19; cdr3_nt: TGTGCCAGTAGTCCGATTCCCCCAGGGGAACAGCCCCAGCATTTT; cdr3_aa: CASSPIPPGEQPQHF
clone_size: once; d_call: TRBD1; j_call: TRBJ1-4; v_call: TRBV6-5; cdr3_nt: TGTGCCAGCAGTTCCCCAAGGACAGGGGGGGATGAAAAACTGTTTTTT; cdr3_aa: CASSSPRTGGDEKLFF
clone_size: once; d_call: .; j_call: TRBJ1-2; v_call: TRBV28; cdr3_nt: TGTGCCAGCAGTTTCTCCTTCGGGGGCTATGGCTACACCTTC; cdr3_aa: CASSFSFGGYGYTF
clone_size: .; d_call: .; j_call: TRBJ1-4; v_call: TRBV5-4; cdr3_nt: TGTGCCAGCAGCTTGGACAGAGGGATAAGTGAAAAACTGTTTTTT; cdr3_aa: CASSLDRGISEKLFF
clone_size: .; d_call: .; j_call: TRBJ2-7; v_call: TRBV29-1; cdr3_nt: TGCAGCGTTGAACCCCAGGGCTACCACGAGCAGTACTTC; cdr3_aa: CSVEPQGYHEQYF
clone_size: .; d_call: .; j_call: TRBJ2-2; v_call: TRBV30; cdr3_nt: TGTGCCTGGAGTGTACCATGGCGGGGCCCCACCGGGGAGCTGTTTTTT; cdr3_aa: CAWSVPWRGPTGELFF
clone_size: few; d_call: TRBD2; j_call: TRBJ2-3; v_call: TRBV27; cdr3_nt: TGTGCCAGCAGTTTAGTGGGAGGGCCGACAGATACGCAGTATTTT; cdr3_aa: CASSLVGGPTDTQYF
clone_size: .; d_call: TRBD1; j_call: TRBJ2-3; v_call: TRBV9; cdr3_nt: TGTGCCAGCAGCGCACAGGGGGGTCGGGCAGATACGCAGTATTTT; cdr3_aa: CASSAQGGRADTQYF
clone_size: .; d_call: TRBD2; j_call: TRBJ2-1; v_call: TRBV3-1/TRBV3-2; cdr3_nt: TGTGCCAGCAGGTTACGGGAGGGGAATGAGCAGTTCTTC; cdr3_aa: CASRLREGNEQFF